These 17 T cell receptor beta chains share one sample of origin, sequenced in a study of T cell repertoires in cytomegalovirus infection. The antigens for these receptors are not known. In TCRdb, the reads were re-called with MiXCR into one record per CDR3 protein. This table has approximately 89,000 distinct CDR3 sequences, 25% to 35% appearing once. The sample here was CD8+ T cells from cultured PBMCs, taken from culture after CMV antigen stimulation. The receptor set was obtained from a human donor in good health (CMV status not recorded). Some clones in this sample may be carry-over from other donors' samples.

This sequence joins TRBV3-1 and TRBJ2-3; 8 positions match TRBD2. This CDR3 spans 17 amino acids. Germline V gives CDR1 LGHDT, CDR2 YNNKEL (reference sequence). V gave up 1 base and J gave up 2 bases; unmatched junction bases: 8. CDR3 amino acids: CASSQVLRGALTDTQYF. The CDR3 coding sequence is TGTGCCAGCAGCCAAGTTCTGCGGGGGGCCCTCACAGATACGCAGTATTTT.

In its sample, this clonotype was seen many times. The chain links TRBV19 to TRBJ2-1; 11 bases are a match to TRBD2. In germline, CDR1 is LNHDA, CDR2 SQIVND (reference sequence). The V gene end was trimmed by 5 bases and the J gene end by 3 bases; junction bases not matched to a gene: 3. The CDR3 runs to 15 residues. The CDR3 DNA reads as TGTGCCAGTAGTCTGGGGACTAGCGGCTACAATGAGCAGTTCTTC. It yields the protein CASSLGTSGYNEQFF.

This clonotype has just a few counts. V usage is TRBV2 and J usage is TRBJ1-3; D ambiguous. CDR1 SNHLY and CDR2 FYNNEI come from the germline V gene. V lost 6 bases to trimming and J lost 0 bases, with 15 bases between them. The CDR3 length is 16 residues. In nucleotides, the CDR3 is TGTGCCAGCAGGAATGGGCCGACGCTCTCTGGAAACACCATATATTTT. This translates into CASRNGPTLSGNTIYF.

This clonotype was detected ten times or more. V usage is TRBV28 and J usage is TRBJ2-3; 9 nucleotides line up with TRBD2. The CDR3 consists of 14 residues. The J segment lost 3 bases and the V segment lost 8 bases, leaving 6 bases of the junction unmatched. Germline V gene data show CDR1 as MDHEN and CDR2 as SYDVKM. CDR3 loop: CASLAGALTDTQYF. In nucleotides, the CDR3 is TGTGCCAGCTTAGCGGGGGCCCTTACAGATACGCAGTATTTT.

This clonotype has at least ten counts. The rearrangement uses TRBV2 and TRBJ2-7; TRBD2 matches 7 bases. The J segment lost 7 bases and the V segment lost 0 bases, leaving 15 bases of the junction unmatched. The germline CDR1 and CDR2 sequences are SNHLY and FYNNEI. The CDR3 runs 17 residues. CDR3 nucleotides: TGTGCCAGCAGTGAAGCTTCCTCTAGCGGCGGGACCTGGGAGCAGTACTTC. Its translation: CASSEASSSGGTWEQYF.

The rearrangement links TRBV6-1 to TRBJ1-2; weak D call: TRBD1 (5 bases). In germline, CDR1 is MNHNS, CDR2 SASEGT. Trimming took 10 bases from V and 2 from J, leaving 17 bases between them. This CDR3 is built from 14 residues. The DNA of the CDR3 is TGTGCCACATTTGGGGGTGAGGAAAACTATGGCTACACCTTC. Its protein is CATFGGEENYGYTF.

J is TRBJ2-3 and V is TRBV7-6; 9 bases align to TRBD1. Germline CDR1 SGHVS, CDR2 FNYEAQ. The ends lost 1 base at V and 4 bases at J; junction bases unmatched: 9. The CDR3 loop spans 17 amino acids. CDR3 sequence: CASSLEGQGISADTQYF. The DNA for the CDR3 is TGTGCCAGCAGCTTAGAAGGACAGGGGATCAGCGCAGATACGCAGTATTTT. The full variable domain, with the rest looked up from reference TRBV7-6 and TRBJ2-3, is GAGVSQSPRYKVTKRGQDVALRCDPISGHVSLYWYRQALGQGPEFLTYFNYEAQQDKSGLPNDRFSAERPEGSISTLTIQRTEQRDSAMYRCASSLEGQGISADTQYFGPGTRLTVL.

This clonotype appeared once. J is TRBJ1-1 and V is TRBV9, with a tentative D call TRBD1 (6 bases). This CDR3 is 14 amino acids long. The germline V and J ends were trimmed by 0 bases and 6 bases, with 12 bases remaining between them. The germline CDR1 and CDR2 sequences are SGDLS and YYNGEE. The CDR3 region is CASSVGGGGPEAFF. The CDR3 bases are TGTGCCAGCAGCGTAGGGGGGGGGGGCCCTGAAGCTTTCTTT.

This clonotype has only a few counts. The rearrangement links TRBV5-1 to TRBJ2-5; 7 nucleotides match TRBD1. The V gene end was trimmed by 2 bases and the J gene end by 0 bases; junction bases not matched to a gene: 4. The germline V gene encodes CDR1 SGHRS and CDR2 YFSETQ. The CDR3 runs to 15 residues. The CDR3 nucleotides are TGCGCCAGCAGCTTAGGGGACAGCTACCAAGAGACCCAGTACTTC. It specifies CASSLGDSYQETQYF.

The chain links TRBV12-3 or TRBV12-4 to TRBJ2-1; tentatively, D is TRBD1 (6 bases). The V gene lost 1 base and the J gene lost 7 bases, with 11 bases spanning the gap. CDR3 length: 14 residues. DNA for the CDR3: TGTGCCAGCAGTTTAGGGACAGCGTCTAATGAGCAGTTCTTC. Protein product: CASSLGTASNEQFF.

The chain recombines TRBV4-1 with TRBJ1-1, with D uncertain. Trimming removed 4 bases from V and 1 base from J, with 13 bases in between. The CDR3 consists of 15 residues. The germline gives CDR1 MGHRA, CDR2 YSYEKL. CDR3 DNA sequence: TGCGCCAGCAGCCTGGTTTCCGGAGAGAACACTGAAGCTTTCTTT. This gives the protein CASSLVSGENTEAFF.

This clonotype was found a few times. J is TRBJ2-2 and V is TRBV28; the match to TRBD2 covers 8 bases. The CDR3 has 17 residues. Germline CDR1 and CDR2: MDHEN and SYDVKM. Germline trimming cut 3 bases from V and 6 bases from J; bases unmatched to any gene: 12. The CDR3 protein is CASSLVAGTHHSGELFF. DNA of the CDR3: TGTGCCAGCAGTTTGGTAGCGGGAACACATCATTCCGGGGAGCTGTTTTTT.

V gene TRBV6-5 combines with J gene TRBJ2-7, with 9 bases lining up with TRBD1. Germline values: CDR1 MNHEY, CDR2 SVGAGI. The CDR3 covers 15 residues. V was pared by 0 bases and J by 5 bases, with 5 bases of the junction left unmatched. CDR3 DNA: TGTGCCAGCAGTTACTCCGGGACAGGGTTCCACGAGCAGTACTTC. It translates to CASSYSGTGFHEQYF.

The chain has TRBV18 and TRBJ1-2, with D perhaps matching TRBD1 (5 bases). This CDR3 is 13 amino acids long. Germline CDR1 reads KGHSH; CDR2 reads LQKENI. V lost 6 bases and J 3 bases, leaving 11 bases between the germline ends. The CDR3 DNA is TGTGCCAGCTCCTCCCTGGGGGACTATGGCTACACCTTC. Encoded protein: CASSSLGDYGYTF.

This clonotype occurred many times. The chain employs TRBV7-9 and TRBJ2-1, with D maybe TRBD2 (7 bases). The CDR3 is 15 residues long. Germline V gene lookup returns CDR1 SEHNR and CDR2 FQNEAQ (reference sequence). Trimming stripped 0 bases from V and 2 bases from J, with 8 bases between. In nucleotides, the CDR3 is TGTGCCAGCAGCTTAGCGGGGGGGCCCTACAATGAGCAGTTCTTC. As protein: CASSLAGGPYNEQFF.

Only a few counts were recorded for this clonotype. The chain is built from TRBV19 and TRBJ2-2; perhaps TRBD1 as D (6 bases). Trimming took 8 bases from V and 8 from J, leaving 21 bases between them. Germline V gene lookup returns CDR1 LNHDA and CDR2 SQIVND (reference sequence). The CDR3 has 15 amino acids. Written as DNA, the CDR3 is TGTGCCAGTGGGATGCGACAGGAGAAATTAGGGGAGCTGTTTTTT. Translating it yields CASGMRQEKLGELFF.

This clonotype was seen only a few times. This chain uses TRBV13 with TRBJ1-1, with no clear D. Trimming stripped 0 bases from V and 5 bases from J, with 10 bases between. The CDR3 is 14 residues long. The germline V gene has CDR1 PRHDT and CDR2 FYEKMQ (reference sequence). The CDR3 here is CASSLGVLGTEAFF. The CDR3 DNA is TGTGCCAGCAGCTTAGGGGTCTTGGGGACTGAAGCTTTCTTT.